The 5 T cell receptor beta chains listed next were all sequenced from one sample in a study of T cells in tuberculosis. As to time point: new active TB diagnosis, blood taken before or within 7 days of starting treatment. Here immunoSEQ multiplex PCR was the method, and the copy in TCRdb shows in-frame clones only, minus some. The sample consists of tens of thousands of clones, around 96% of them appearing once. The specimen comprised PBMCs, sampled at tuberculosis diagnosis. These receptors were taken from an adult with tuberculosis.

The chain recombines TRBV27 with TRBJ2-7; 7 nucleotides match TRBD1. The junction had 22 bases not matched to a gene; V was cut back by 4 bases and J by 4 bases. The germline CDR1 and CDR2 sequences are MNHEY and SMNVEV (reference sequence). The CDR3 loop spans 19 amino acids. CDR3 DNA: TGTGCCAGCAGTTACCTACCCCCTAACAGGGGACCCACTATTTACGAGCAGTACTTC. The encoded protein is CASSYLPPNRGPTIYEQYF.

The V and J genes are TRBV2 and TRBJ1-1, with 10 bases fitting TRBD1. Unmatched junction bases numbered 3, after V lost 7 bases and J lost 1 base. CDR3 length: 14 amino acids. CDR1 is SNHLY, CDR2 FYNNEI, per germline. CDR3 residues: CASIGDRGNTEAFF. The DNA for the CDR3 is TGTGCCAGCATAGGGGACAGGGGGAACACTGAAGCTTTCTTT.

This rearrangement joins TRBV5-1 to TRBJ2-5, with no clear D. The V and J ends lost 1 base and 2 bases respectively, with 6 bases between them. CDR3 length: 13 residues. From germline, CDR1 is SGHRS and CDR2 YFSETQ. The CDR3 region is CASSLPGQETQYF. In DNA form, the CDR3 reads TGCGCCAGCAGCTTGCCAGGTCAAGAGACCCAGTACTTC.

CDR3 coding DNA: TGTGCCAGCAGCCCCTCTACTTTCGCTACAGATACGCAGTATTTT. Amino acid sequence: CASSPSTFATDTQYF. The V gene is TRBV5-4, the J gene TRBJ2-3; D is undetermined. There are 15 residues in the CDR3. CDR1 SGHNT and CDR2 YYREEE come from the germline V gene (reference sequence). V lost 4 bases and J 3 bases, leaving 15 bases between the germline ends.

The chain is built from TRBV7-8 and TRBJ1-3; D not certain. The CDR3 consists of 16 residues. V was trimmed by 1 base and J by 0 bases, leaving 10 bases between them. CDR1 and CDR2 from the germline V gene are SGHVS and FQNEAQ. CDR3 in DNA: TGTGCCAGCAGCTTAGACAGCTCTAACTCTGGAAACACCATATATTTT. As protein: CASSLDSSNSGNTIYF. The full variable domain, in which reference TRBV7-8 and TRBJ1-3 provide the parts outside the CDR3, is GAGVSQSPRYKVAKRGQDVALRCDPISGHVSLFWYQQALGQGPEFLTYFQNEAQLDKSGLPSDRFFAERPEGSVSTLKIQRTQQEDSAVYLCASSLDSSNSGNTIYFGEGSWLTVV.